Below, 31 T cell receptor beta chains from the same sample are listed, as sequenced in a study of T cells after yellow fever vaccination. TCRdb called the 5' RACE reads again in MiXCR, with one record for every CDR3 protein. The top ten clones hold approximately 25% of a sample with about 30,000 distinct CDR3 sequences, around 5.8% of them seen once. Sequences were derived from PBMCs, either bulk or a sorted T-cell subset (CD4+, CD8+, memory, or dextramer-sorted; not recorded which), sampled on the day of the yellow fever booster vaccination. These receptors all come from a man in his thirties or forties who received the YFV17D yellow fever vaccine.

This clonotype showed up many times. This chain uses TRBV5-1 with TRBJ2-7, with 8 bases identical to TRBD1. The CDR3 length is 13 residues. V lost 3 bases, J lost 4 bases, and 3 bases stayed unmatched. In germline, CDR1 is SGHRS, CDR2 YFSETQ. The DNA for the CDR3 is TGCGCCAGCAGCTGGGGGGACAGGTACGAGCAGTACTTC. Translating gives CASSWGDRYEQYF. Using reference TRBV5-1 and TRBJ2-7 for the parts outside the CDR3, the full variable domain is KAGVTQTPRYLIKTRGQQVTLSCSPISGHRSVSWYQQTPGQGLQFLFEYFSETQRNKGNFPGRFSGRQFSNSRSEMNVSTLELGDSALYLCASSWGDRYEQYFGPGTRLTVT.

The rearrangement joins TRBV20-1 to TRBJ2-7; TRBD2 aligns across 10 bases. Germline assignment: CDR1 DFQATT and CDR2 SNEGSKA (reference sequence). V was pared by 0 bases and J by 2 bases, with 4 bases of the junction left unmatched. The CDR3 length is 15 residues. This chain's CDR3 is CSARDLLAGAYEQYF. Written as DNA, the CDR3 is TGCAGTGCTAGAGATTTGCTAGCGGGAGCCTACGAGCAGTACTTC.

This chain uses TRBV5-1 with TRBJ2-2; D not resolved. From germline, CDR1 is SGHRS and CDR2 YFSETQ. Trimming left V 3 bases short and J 2 bases short, with 11 bases between. This CDR3 has 15 amino acids. CDR3 residues: CASSSVGLNTGELFF. CDR3 DNA: TGCGCCAGCAGCTCTGTGGGGTTAAACACCGGGGAGCTGTTTTTT.

This clonotype has at least ten counts. V gene TRBV20-1 combines with J gene TRBJ2-7; D is perhaps TRBD1 (6 bases). V lost 6 bases, J lost 0 bases, and 12 bases lay in between. The germline CDR1 and CDR2 sequences are DFQATT and SNEGSKA (reference sequence). The CDR3 totals 13 residues. The CDR3 sequence: CSAAQGSSYEQYF. The CDR3 bases are TGCAGTGCCGCACAGGGAAGCTCCTACGAGCAGTACTTC.

This clonotype rates as medium-sized. V gene TRBV3-1 combines with J gene TRBJ2-2; 8 positions agree with TRBD1. The CDR3 length is 17 residues. The germline V gene encodes CDR1 LGHDT and CDR2 YNNKEL (reference sequence). V gave up 0 bases and J gave up 1 base; unmatched junction bases: 4. This CDR3 reads CASSQESDRVNTGELFF. Here the CDR3 DNA reads TGTGCCAGCAGCCAAGAGTCGGACAGGGTGAACACCGGGGAGCTGTTTTTT.

This clonotype was picked up many times. This sequence joins TRBV19 and TRBJ2-1; 9 bases align to TRBD2. J was trimmed by 8 bases and V by 5 bases; bases with no gene match: 4. Per germline, CDR1 LNHDA and CDR2 SQIVND (reference sequence). CDR3 length equals 13 residues. CDR3 residues: CASSPAGGYEQFF. The CDR3 DNA follows: TGTGCCAGTAGTCCAGCGGGAGGATATGAGCAGTTCTTC.

This clonotype was picked up a small number of times. The CDR3 DNA follows: TGTGCCACCAGTGATACCTCAAAGGGGAACAATGAGCAGTTCTTC. Amino acid sequence: CATSDTSKGNNEQFF. The gene calls are TRBV24-1 and TRBJ2-1; tentatively, D is TRBD1 (5 bases). V lost 3 bases and J 5 bases, leaving 13 bases between the germline ends. CDR3 length: 15 amino acids. Germline-derived CDR1 and CDR2 are KGHDR and SFDVKD.

The V gene is TRBV7-9, the J gene TRBJ2-2; 8 nucleotides line up with TRBD2. The CDR3 contains 17 residues. Germline lookup yields CDR1 SEHNR and CDR2 FQNEAQ (reference sequence). Germline trimming cut 1 base from V and 5 bases from J; bases unmatched to any gene: 9. The CDR3 sequence: CASSLEFFRGRTGELFF. The CDR3 region has the DNA TGTGCCAGCAGCTTAGAATTCTTTCGCGGGAGGACCGGGGAGCTGTTTTTT.

This clonotype was found a few times. This chain uses TRBV7-9 with TRBJ2-7, with 7 nucleotides matching TRBD1. Germline V CDR1 and CDR2: SEHNR, FQNEAQ (reference sequence). The CDR3 is 13 amino acids. V lost 1 base to trimming and J lost 5 bases; unmatched junction nucleotides: 2. CDR3 loop: CASSLGQGHEQYF. The CDR3 bases are TGTGCCAGCAGCTTAGGACAGGGACACGAGCAGTACTTC.

The J gene is TRBJ2-1, the V gene TRBV11-2; 10 bases match TRBD1. The CDR3 is 16 residues long. Losses at the gene ends were 5 bases for V and 7 bases for J; bases not matched to a gene: 11. The V gene's germline CDR1 is SGHAT and CDR2 FQNNGV. DNA of the CDR3: TGTGCCAGCAGCACATACCGGGACAGGGGTCTAAATGAGCAGTTCTTC. It is translated as CASSTYRDRGLNEQFF.

There are a few counts of this clonotype. V is TRBV7-9 and J is TRBJ1-3; D possibly corresponds to TRBD1 (5 bases). V dropped 3 bases and J dropped 2 bases, with 11 bases sitting between them. The CDR3 sequence is 15 residues long. Per the germline V gene, CDR1 is SEHNR and CDR2 is FQNEAQ (reference sequence). CDR3 residues: CASSLRETAGNTIYF. Written as DNA, the CDR3 is TGTGCCAGCAGCTTGAGGGAGACAGCTGGAAACACCATATATTTT.

The rearrangement uses TRBV6-5 and TRBJ1-5, with D perhaps TRBD1 (5 bases). The V gene's germline CDR1 is MNHEY and CDR2 SVGAGI. The CDR3 loop spans 14 amino acids. V lost 0 bases and J 5 bases, leaving 8 bases between the germline ends. The CDR3 protein is CASSYSREYQPQHF. The CDR3 nucleotides are TGTGCCAGCAGTTACTCCAGGGAGTATCAGCCCCAGCATTTT.

This clonotype has a handful of counts. The chain recombines TRBV11-2 with TRBJ2-4; TRBD2 agrees at 8 bases. The CDR3 sequence is 20 residues long. The ends lost 0 bases at V and 1 base at J; junction bases unmatched: 14. Germline V gene sequence: CDR1 SGHAT, CDR2 FQNNGV. The CDR3 region has the DNA TGTGCCAGCAGCTTAGATAGGGCGGGAGGTAGAAGGCGGGCCAAAAACATTCAGTACTTC. Residues: CASSLDRAGGRRRAKNIQYF.

This clonotype was counted ten times or more. The J gene is TRBJ2-5, the V gene TRBV7-3; 11 bases match TRBD1. The V gene's germline CDR1 is SGHTA and CDR2 FQGTGA. There are 15 residues in the CDR3. Trimming took 5 bases from V and 5 from J; bases not matched to a gene: 7. CDR3 sequence reads: CASSPTGTGGETQYF. The CDR3 DNA reads TGTGCCAGCAGCCCGACCGGGACAGGGGGGGAGACCCAGTACTTC. The variable domain in full, with the rest retrieved from reference TRBV7-3 and TRBJ2-5, is GAGVSQTPSNKVTEKGKYVELRCDPISGHTALYWYRQSLGQGPEFLIYFQGTGAADDSGLPNDRFFAVRPEGSVSTLKIQRTERGDSAVYLCASSPTGTGGETQYFGPGTRLLVL.

This clonotype was seen ten or more times. The V gene is TRBV12-3 or TRBV12-4, the J gene TRBJ2-7, with TRBD1 matching over 7 bases. Germline trimming cut 5 bases from V and 4 bases from J; bases unmatched to any gene: 8. This CDR3 spans 14 amino acids. CDR3 in amino acids: CASSMRQGEYEQYF. The CDR3 DNA sequence: TGTGCCAGCAGTATGCGACAGGGAGAATACGAGCAGTACTTC.

This clonotype came up many times. The chain links TRBV20-1 to TRBJ2-5; 7 bases agree with TRBD2. The germline CDR1 and CDR2 sequences are DFQATT and SNEGSKA (reference sequence). The CDR3 runs 14 residues. After removal of 2 bases from V and 2 bases from J, the junction contained 5 bases not matched to a gene. The CDR3 DNA sequence: TGCAGTGCTAGACATCCTAGCGGTCAAGAGACCCAGTACTTC. It codes for CSARHPSGQETQYF.

This clonotype has more than one count but fewer than ten. The J gene is TRBJ2-7, the V gene TRBV10-3; 9 nucleotides agree with TRBD1. Germline trimming cut 7 bases from V and 5 bases from J; bases unmatched to any gene: 15. CDR1 is ENHRY and CDR2 is SYGVKD in the germline V gene. The CDR3 is made up of 16 amino acids. CDR3 coding DNA: TGTGCCATCAAAGGGGGTGTAGGGACAGGGAACCACGAGCAGTACTTC. Its protein is CAIKGGVGTGNHEQYF.

This clonotype was found many times. V usage is TRBV20-1 and J usage is TRBJ2-5, with D unclear. The CDR3 contains 15 residues. V lost 1 base to trimming and J lost 2 bases, with 14 bases between them. The germline gives CDR1 DFQATT, CDR2 SNEGSKA (reference sequence). The CDR3 coding sequence is TGCAGTGCTAGAGGCCAGGCAAACCTTCAAGAGACCCAGTACTTC. Protein sequence: CSARGQANLQETQYF.

This clonotype was detected ten times or more. The gene calls are TRBV10-3 and TRBJ2-5; perhaps D is TRBD1 or TRBD2 (5 bases each). V was cut by 7 bases and J by 1 base, with 10 bases left in between. Germline V gene data show CDR1 as ENHRY and CDR2 as SYGVKD. This CDR3 contains 13 residues. CDR3 sequence (DNA): TGTGCCATCACCGAGGGGCCCCAAGAGACCCAGTACTTC. Encoded protein: CAITEGPQETQYF.

This rearrangement joins TRBV7-2 to TRBJ2-2; no clear D. Trimming took 5 bases from V and 4 from J, leaving 20 bases between them. The V gene's germline CDR1 is SGHTA and CDR2 FQGNSA. The CDR3 totals 17 residues. In nucleotides, the CDR3 is TGTGCCAGCAGCCCACATCGGCGAAGGGTGAGCACCGGGGAGCTGTTTTTT. Its translation: CASSPHRRRVSTGELFF.

Comments on this clonotype: Just one base apart from a much larger clone, this may be a read error. The genes are TRBV3-1 and TRBJ2-1, with no clear D. Per the germline V gene, CDR1 is LGHDT and CDR2 is YNNKEL (reference sequence). Trimming took 0 bases from V and 10 from J, leaving 13 bases between them. The CDR3 consists of 14 residues. The CDR3 reads CASSQDQRKWEQFF. CDR3 sequence (DNA): TGTGCCAGCAGCCAAGATCAGCGCAAATGGGAGCAGTTCTTC.

This clonotype appeared many times. V usage is TRBV20-1 and J usage is TRBJ2-3, with D perhaps TRBD1 (6 bases). Germline V gene sequence: CDR1 DFQATT, CDR2 SNEGSKA (reference sequence). Trimming took off 3 bases at V and 1 base at J, with 8 bases between the two ends. This CDR3 contains 13 residues. The CDR3 reads CSARGAGTDTQYF. CDR3 DNA sequence: TGCAGTGCTAGGGGGGCTGGCACAGATACGCAGTATTTT.

This clonotype was seen repeatedly, ten times or more. V usage is TRBV10-3 and J usage is TRBJ2-3; the D is unclear. The CDR3 length is 16 residues. Trimming pared 1 base from V and 0 bases from J, leaving 11 bases between. Germline V lookup: CDR1 ENHRY, CDR2 SYGVKD. The CDR3 DNA sequence: TGTGCCATCAGTGAGTTTTTCGGCAGCAGCACAGATACGCAGTATTTT. Its translation is CAISEFFGSSTDTQYF.

Many counts were recorded for this clonotype. This sequence joins TRBV5-8 and TRBJ1-4; D is uncertain. V was pared by 4 bases and J by 8 bases, with 18 bases between. The CDR3 runs to 15 residues. Germline V gene data show CDR1 as SGHTS and CDR2 as YDEGEE. CDR3 nucleotide sequence: TGTGCCAGCAGCCCGGGCCGGTTCGGTGCCGAAAAACTGTTTTTT. Translated: CASSPGRFGAEKLFF.

A word on this clonotype: This may be a read error, as it is one base from a much larger clone. CDR3 nucleotide sequence: TGTGCCAGCAGCGGCGCACCAGGGGACAGGCTTAGGGAGACCCAGTACTTC. It codes for CASSGAPGDRLRETQYF. The chain couples TRBV28 to TRBJ2-5; 8 bases map to TRBD1. This CDR3 region has 17 residues. Per germline, CDR1 MDHEN and CDR2 SYDVKM. After removal of 6 bases from V and 5 bases from J, the junction contained 17 bases not matched to a gene.

This clonotype was picked up many times. This rearrangement joins TRBV5-1 to TRBJ2-1; D is unclear. The CDR3 covers 12 residues. Trimming shortened V by 0 bases and J by 9 bases, and 7 bases separated the two germline ends. CDR1 is SGHRS, CDR2 YFSETQ, per germline. The CDR3 loop is CASSLAGPEQFF. Here the CDR3 DNA reads TGCGCCAGCAGCTTGGCTGGACCTGAGCAGTTCTTC.

This clonotype came up many times. The gene calls are TRBV5-1 and TRBJ2-1; D perhaps matches TRBD2 (5 bases). Germline V lookup: CDR1 SGHRS, CDR2 YFSETQ. The CDR3 is 15 amino acids. The V and J ends lost 2 bases and 4 bases respectively, with 13 bases between them. Here the CDR3 DNA reads TGCGCCAGCAGCTTAAAAGCGGATCTATACAATGAGCAGTTCTTC. Translating it yields CASSLKADLYNEQFF. Together with reference TRBV5-1 and TRBJ2-1, the CDR3 gives the full variable domain: KAGVTQTPRYLIKTRGQQVTLSCSPISGHRSVSWYQQTPGQGLQFLFEYFSETQRNKGNFPGRFSGRQFSNSRSEMNVSTLELGDSALYLCASSLKADLYNEQFFGPGTRLTVL.

This clonotype was detected many times. The chain employs TRBV7-2 and TRBJ2-5; 12 bases line up with TRBD2. V gave up 6 bases and J gave up 4 bases; unmatched junction bases: 9. CDR1 SGHTA and CDR2 FQGNSA come from the germline V gene. The CDR3 extends over 16 amino acids. DNA of the CDR3: TGTGCCAGCAGACTCGGACTAGCGGGAAGGGCAGAGACCCAGTACTTC. Translation gives CASRLGLAGRAETQYF.

This clonotype is classed as medium-sized. The chain carries TRBV12-3 or TRBV12-4 and TRBJ1-3; D is ambiguous. This CDR3 is 10 amino acids long. V was pared by 8 bases and J by 6 bases, with 5 bases between. The CDR3 nucleotides read TGTGCCAGCGGATCAAACACCATATATTTT. It translates to CASGSNTIYF.

This clonotype showed up many times. V gene TRBV9 combines with J gene TRBJ2-1, with 9 bases matching TRBD2. After removal of 4 bases from V and 6 bases from J, the junction contained 14 bases not matched to a gene. The CDR3 totals 17 residues. Germline V gives CDR1 SGDLS, CDR2 YYNGEE. In DNA, the CDR3 is TGTGCCAGCAGCCCCTCGCCTGCTAGCGGGAACCGCAATGAGCAGTTCTTC. Encoded protein: CASSPSPASGNRNEQFF. Combining the CDR3 with reference TRBV9 and TRBJ2-1 gives the whole variable domain DSGVTQTPKHLITATGQRVTLRCSPRSGDLSVYWYQQSLDQGLQFLIQYYNGEERAKGNILERFSAQQFPDLHSELNLSSLELGDSALYFCASSPSPASGNRNEQFFGPGTRLTVL.

This clonotype was seen many times. This rearrangement joins TRBV27 to TRBJ2-2; 12 bases agree with TRBD2. The V gene's germline CDR1 is MNHEY and CDR2 SMNVEV (reference sequence). The V segment lost 5 bases and the J segment 7 bases; nucleotides outside the gene matches: 8. This CDR3 comprises 16 residues. This CDR3 reads CASSPRLAGVVGELFF. The CDR3 bases are TGTGCCAGCAGTCCCCGACTAGCGGGAGTGGTCGGGGAGCTGTTTTTT.